One and the same sample provided the 14 T cell receptor beta chains below, sequenced in a study of T-cell reconstitution after alpha-beta-depleted transplantation in children. During its preparation, the TCRbeta library received unique molecular identifiers. One entry per CDR3 protein, called by TCRdb with MiXCR from the PCR reads. Of over 150,000 distinct CDR3 sequences in the sample, roughly 15% were seen once. The sample consisted of PBMCs from the stem cell graft donor, taken from the stem cell graft. The receptors originated from a human donor who donated a stem cell graft to a child with acute lymphoblastic leukemia.

This clonotype was observed many times. V is TRBV7-8 and J is TRBJ2-1; 11 bases map to TRBD1. The CDR3 extends over 22 amino acids. V was clipped by 3 bases and J by 0 bases; unmatched bases: 19. CDR1 is SGHVS, CDR2 FQNEAQ, per germline. DNA of the CDR3: TGTGCCAGCAGCTTCCGGGACAGGGGGGGCTGGCTGAGCGGGAGCTCCTACAATGAGCAGTTCTTC. This codes for CASSFRDRGGWLSGSSYNEQFF. The full variable domain, rest sourced from reference TRBV7-8 and TRBJ2-1, is GAGVSQSPRYKVAKRGQDVALRCDPISGHVSLFWYQQALGQGPEFLTYFQNEAQLDKSGLPSDRFFAERPEGSVSTLKIQRTQQEDSAVYLCASSFRDRGGWLSGSSYNEQFFGPGTRLTVL.

About this clonotype: An end of the junction differs from the germline gene, which may be a read error. V is TRBV20-1 and J is TRBJ1-2; 12 bases align to TRBD1. CDR3 length equals 17 residues. CDR1 and CDR2 (germline): DFQATT, SNEGSKA (reference sequence). DNA of the CDR3: TGCTGTGCCCCGGGACAGGGGGCGGCTTTAGCTAACTATGGCTACACCTTC. It encodes CCAPGQGAALANYGYTF.

As concerns this clonotype: Just one base apart from a much larger clone, this may be a read error. The chain uses TRBV29-1 and TRBJ1-2; D gene uncertain. The CDR3 loop spans 13 amino acids. CDR1 SQVTM and CDR2 ANQGSEA come from the germline V gene. The germline V and J ends were trimmed by 2 bases and 3 bases, with 10 bases remaining between them. CDR3 loop: CSVEREADYGYTF. In DNA, the CDR3 is TGCAGCGTTGAAAGGGAAGCTGACTATGGCTACACCTTC.

This clonotype was seen many times. The V call is TRBV20-1, the J call TRBJ1-1; D perhaps matches TRBD1 (5 bases). This CDR3 comprises 13 residues. V shed 6 bases and J shed 1 base, with 12 bases lying between them. CDR1 is DFQATT, CDR2 SNEGSKA, per germline (reference sequence). The CDR3 reads CSAVPGQNTEAFF. In nucleotides, the CDR3 is TGCAGTGCCGTACCCGGACAGAACACTGAAGCTTTCTTT.

To note about this clonotype: Since a much larger clone is just one base distant, this may be a read error. The genes are TRBV29-1 and TRBJ1-1; D gene uncertain. Germline assignment: CDR1 SQVTM and CDR2 ANQGSEA. The CDR3 extends over 11 amino acids. V lost 4 bases and J lost 0, with 3 bases in between. DNA for the CDR3: TGCAGCGTTGCAGTGAACACTGAAGCTTTCTTT. Translation gives CSVAVNTEAFF.

This clonotype has ten or more counts. The chain employs TRBV5-1 and TRBJ2-1; 7 positions agree with TRBD1. Trimming removed 3 bases from V and 6 bases from J; junction bases left unmatched: 15. CDR1 is SGHRS and CDR2 is YFSETQ in the germline V gene. The CDR3 loop spans 17 amino acids. CDR3 residues: CASSWPGSQGKVNEQFF. The DNA of the CDR3 is TGCGCCAGCAGCTGGCCCGGCTCACAGGGGAAGGTCAATGAGCAGTTCTTC.

V gene TRBV29-1 combines with J gene TRBJ1-2; D remains unclear. V was pared by 1 base and J by 3 bases, with 18 bases between. The germline V gene has CDR1 SQVTM and CDR2 ANQGSEA. The CDR3 length is 16 residues. CDR3 DNA: TGCAGCGTTGAAGCCGGATCCGGAGCCTATCACTATGGCTACACCTTC. Amino acid sequence: CSVEAGSGAYHYGYTF.

V usage is TRBV4-1 and J usage is TRBJ2-1, with 11 nucleotides matching TRBD2. CDR3 length equals 18 residues. The germline V gene has CDR1 MGHRA and CDR2 YSYEKL. The V gene end was trimmed by 3 bases and the J gene end by 7 bases; junction bases not matched to a gene: 14. The CDR3 loop is CASSHEPITSGRRNEQFF. In DNA form, the CDR3 reads TGCGCCAGCAGCCACGAACCAATCACTAGCGGGAGAAGGAATGAGCAGTTCTTC.

This clonotype was seen more than once but under ten times. This chain joins TRBV2 and TRBJ1-5; no clear D gene. This CDR3 has 14 amino acids. Germline-derived CDR1 and CDR2 are SNHLY and FYNNEI. Trimming pared 4 bases from V and 5 bases from J, leaving 12 bases between. The DNA for the CDR3 is TGTGCCAGCAGTGGGGCAGACAATTATCAGCCCCAGCATTTT. Translation: CASSGADNYQPQHF.

This clonotype was seen many times. This chain joins TRBV6-5 and TRBJ1-1, with 8 bases that match TRBD1. V lost 4 bases, J lost 2 bases, and 6 bases stayed unmatched. Germline CDR1 MNHEY, CDR2 SVGAGI. The CDR3 is 15 residues long. The CDR3, as DNA: TGTGCCAGCAGTTCTAAGGGACAGGCTAACACTGAAGCTTTCTTT. Translation gives CASSSKGQANTEAFF.

This clonotype was recorded many times. The rearrangement uses TRBV20-1 and TRBJ2-1; TRBD2 is a possible D gene (5 bases). Germline assignment: CDR1 DFQATT and CDR2 SNEGSKA (reference sequence). The CDR3 runs to 15 residues. Trimming stripped 6 bases from V and 1 base from J, with 16 bases between. The CDR3 loop reads CSAGLRAQSYNEQFF. CDR3 bases: TGCAGTGCGGGTTTGAGGGCTCAGTCCTACAATGAGCAGTTCTTC.

The V call is TRBV6-5, the J call TRBJ2-7; TRBD1 aligns across 7 bases. With 2 bases clipped from V and 2 bases from J, the junction kept 9 bases outside the gene matches. Germline V gene sequence: CDR1 MNHEY, CDR2 SVGAGI. This CDR3 has 16 amino acids. CDR3 region: CASSYKKTGNPYEQYF. CDR3 bases: TGTGCCAGCAGTTACAAAAAGACAGGGAATCCCTACGAGCAGTACTTC.

The gene calls are TRBV7-9 and TRBJ2-3; the match to TRBD2 covers 7 bases. Germline V lookup: CDR1 SEHNR, CDR2 FQNEAQ (reference sequence). The CDR3 covers 16 residues. The V segment lost 6 bases and the J segment 4 bases; nucleotides outside the gene matches: 13. The CDR3 coding sequence is TGTGCCAGCAGTTCCCAGCGGCGGGAGCAGTCAGATACGCAGTATTTT. This gives the protein CASSSQRREQSDTQYF. Full variable domain (rest looked up from reference TRBV7-9 and TRBJ2-3): DTGVSQNPRHKITKRGQNVTFRCDPISEHNRLYWYRQTLGQGPEFLTYFQNEAQLEKSRLLSDRFSAERPKGSFSTLEIQRTEQGDSAMYLCASSSQRREQSDTQYFGPGTRLTVL.

This clonotype has a count of ten or more. The chain has TRBV5-6 and TRBJ2-2; possible D gene TRBD2, 5 bases. Germline V gene lookup returns CDR1 SGHDT and CDR2 YYEEEE. The CDR3 is 15 amino acids. V lost 3 bases and J 3 bases, leaving 12 bases between the germline ends. DNA of the CDR3: TGTGCCAGCAGCTGGGAGATAGCAGACACCGGGGAGCTGTTTTTT. Residues: CASSWEIADTGELFF. The variable domain in full, with the rest retrieved from reference TRBV5-6 and TRBJ2-2, is DAGVTQSPTHLIKTRGQQVTLRCSPKSGHDTVSWYQQALGQGPQFIFQYYEEEERQRGNFPDRFSGHQFPNYSSELNVNALLLGDSALYLCASSWEIADTGELFFGEGSRLTVL.